A selection of T cell receptor beta chains follows, all from one sample in a study of shared clonotypes between healthy human individuals. TCRdb keeps only in-frame clones here, not all; method: immunoSEQ multiplex PCR. The sample has approximately 2.1 million clones, approximately 93% seen once. The sample comprised naive CD4+ T cells from PBMCs. Receptors were obtained from a man aged 18-30 years in good health. Some clones in this sample may be carry-over from other donors' samples. The CDR3 runs from the conserved cysteine through the conserved F or W. A D gene is named only where the DNA matches it firmly. The size field is filled for only some rows; it gives once, few, many or a size class.

j_call: TRBJ1-2
clone_size: .
d_call: .
v_call: TRBV28
cdr3_nt: TGTGCCAGCACCGTGGGGGGCTGGGGCTACACCTTC
cdr3_aa: CASTVGGWGYTF

j_call: TRBJ2-3
clone_size: .
d_call: .
v_call: TRBV10-3
cdr3_nt: TGTGCCATCAGACTAGCAGATACGCAGTATTTT
cdr3_aa: CAIRLADTQYF

j_call: TRBJ2-1
clone_size: .
d_call: .
v_call: TRBV7-8
cdr3_nt: TGTGCCAGCAGCTTGTTTACTGGTTCCTACAATGAGCAGTTCTTC
cdr3_aa: CASSLFTGSYNEQFF

j_call: TRBJ2-1
clone_size: .
d_call: .
v_call: TRBV10-3
cdr3_nt: TGTGCCATCAGCGTTGGCGGGAAGGACGAGCAGTTCTTC
cdr3_aa: CAISVGGKDEQFF

j_call: TRBJ1-2
clone_size: .
d_call: .
v_call: TRBV30
cdr3_nt: TGTGCCTGGAGTGTAGGGGGGACCGGTGGCTACACCTTC
cdr3_aa: CAWSVGGTGGYTF

j_call: TRBJ1-1
clone_size: .
d_call: .
v_call: TRBV19
cdr3_nt: TGTGCCAGTAGTCCTAGTTTGAACACTGAAGCTTTCTTT
cdr3_aa: CASSPSLNTEAFF

j_call: TRBJ1-4
clone_size: once
d_call: TRBD1
v_call: TRBV28
cdr3_nt: TGTGCCAGCAGTTTATGGGGACAGGGCTATGAAAAACTGTTTTTT
cdr3_aa: CASSLWGQGYEKLFF

j_call: TRBJ2-7
clone_size: .
d_call: .
v_call: TRBV6-1
cdr3_nt: TGTGCCAGCAGTGGGCCCTACGAGCAGTACTTC
cdr3_aa: CASSGPYEQYF

j_call: TRBJ1-5
clone_size: .
d_call: TRBD1
v_call: TRBV4-2
cdr3_nt: TGTGCCAGCAGCCAAGGGACAGGGAGGCAGCCCCAGCATTTT
cdr3_aa: CASSQGTGRQPQHF

j_call: TRBJ1-2
clone_size: once
d_call: .
v_call: TRBV11-2
cdr3_nt: TGTGCCAGCAGCGTAGACAGAGGCGATGGCTACACCTTC
cdr3_aa: CASSVDRGDGYTF

j_call: TRBJ2-3
clone_size: once
d_call: TRBD2
v_call: TRBV9
cdr3_nt: TGTGCCAGCAGCGAGCGGACGGGTGGGACTAGAGGCACAGATACGCAGTATTTT
cdr3_aa: CASSERTGGTRGTDTQYF

j_call: TRBJ1-1
clone_size: .
d_call: .
v_call: TRBV9
cdr3_nt: TGTGCCAGCAGCCCCGGAGACAGTCAGAACACTGAAGCTTTCTTT
cdr3_aa: CASSPGDSQNTEAFF